This T cell receptor beta chain emerged from a study of T cell changes during pregnancy in multiple sclerosis (dated 2019 in TCRdb). For context, the study as a whole: In women with multiple sclerosis, the researchers looked at how the T cell repertoire shifted as pregnancy progressed.

In the case of this clone: The specificity of this receptor is unknown. The record has no base qualities; no much larger clone is one base away.

Library preparation was by the immunoSEQ multiplex PCR assay. Drawn from immuneACCESS, this table holds only the in-frame rearrangements with V and J called that TCRdb kept. Clones are partly lost; checked studies trace under half to an unresolved V gene and leave the rest unexplained. Counted in this sample were some 80,000 clones; more than 70% of them appeared once. Around 0.9% of the sample is in the top ten clones. V lost 2 bases and J lost 5 bases; the stretch between them is 15 bases long. The cysteine opens and the phenylalanine closes a CDR3 of 15 amino acids. The CDR3 DNA has 45 bases and is translated from base 1. Per the germline V gene, MNHEY is the CDR1 and SVGAGI is the CDR2.

This receptor was taken from a female donor in good health, enrolled as a control in a pregnancy study. The chain links TRBV6-5 with TRBJ1-1; a tentative D call is TRBD1 (6 bases match). The material sequenced was peripheral blood, taken in the first trimester of pregnancy. The DNA sequence is given as TGTGCCAGCAGTTACGCAGGGGTGGTGGGGACTGAAGCTTTCTTT. Its translation reads: CASSYAGVVGTEAFF.